This T cell receptor beta chain originates from a study of blood T cell repertoires in COVID-19. Study-wide background: Specimens from acute and convalescent COVID-19 originated in the United States, Italy and Spain. Sources were T cells, B-cell-depleted T cells, or PBMCs; the material itself was cDNA or gDNA.

Authors' data handling: Reference gene primers were amplified, and this amplification served to estimate nucleated cell counts. Sequencing was performed with immunoSEQ multiplex PCR; in TCRdb, only in-frame clones are kept and a portion is missing. The D gene and trimming were derived from the DNA, and the V and J assignments and clone size from that table. The sample includes some 120,000 clones, 75% to 95% seen only once; the top ten take under 2%. The material sequenced was peripheral blood. This clonotype was obtained from a human donor with active COVID-19. The donor label of this sample is uncertain.

The CDR3 here is CASLLAHSYNEQFF. The CDR3 nucleotides are TGTGCCAGCTTACTAGCCCACTCCTACAATGAGCAGTTCTTC. The V call is TRBV18, the J call TRBJ2-1, with D perhaps matching TRBD2 (6 bases). This CDR3 has 14 residues. The germline gives CDR1 KGHSH, CDR2 LQKENI. Deletions cut 7 bases from V and 0 bases from J, with 10 bases between.